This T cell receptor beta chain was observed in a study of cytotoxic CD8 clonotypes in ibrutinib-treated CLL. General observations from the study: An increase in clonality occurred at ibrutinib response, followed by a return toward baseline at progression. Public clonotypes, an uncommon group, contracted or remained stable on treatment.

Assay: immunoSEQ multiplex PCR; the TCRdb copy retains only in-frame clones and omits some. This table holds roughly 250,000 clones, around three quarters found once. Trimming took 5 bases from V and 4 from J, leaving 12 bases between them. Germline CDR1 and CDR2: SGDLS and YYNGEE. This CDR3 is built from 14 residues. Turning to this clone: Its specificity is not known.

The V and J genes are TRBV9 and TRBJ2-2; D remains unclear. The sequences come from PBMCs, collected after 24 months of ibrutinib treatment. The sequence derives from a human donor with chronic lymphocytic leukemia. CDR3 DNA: TGTGCCAGCAGGGCTGCTACGAGCACCGGGGAGCTGTTTTTT. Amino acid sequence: CASRAATSTGELFF.